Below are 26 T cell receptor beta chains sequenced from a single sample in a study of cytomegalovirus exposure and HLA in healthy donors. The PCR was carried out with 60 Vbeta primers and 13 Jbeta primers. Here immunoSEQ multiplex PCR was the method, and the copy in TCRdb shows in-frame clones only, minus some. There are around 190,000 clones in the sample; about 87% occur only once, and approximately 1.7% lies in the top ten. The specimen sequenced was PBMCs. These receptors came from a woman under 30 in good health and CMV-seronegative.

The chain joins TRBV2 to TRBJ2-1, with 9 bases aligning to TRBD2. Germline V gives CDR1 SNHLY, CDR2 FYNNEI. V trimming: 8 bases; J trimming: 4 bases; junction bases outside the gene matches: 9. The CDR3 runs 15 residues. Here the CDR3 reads CASFPLAGNYNEQFF. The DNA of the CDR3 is TGTGCCAGCTTCCCTCTAGCGGGGAATTACAATGAGCAGTTCTTC.

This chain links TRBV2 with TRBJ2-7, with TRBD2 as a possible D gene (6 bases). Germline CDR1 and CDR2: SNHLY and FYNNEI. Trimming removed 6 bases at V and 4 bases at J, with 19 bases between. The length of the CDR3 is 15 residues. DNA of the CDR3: TGTGCCAGCAGCGATGGGACTTTTCGTTCGTACGAGCAGTACTTC. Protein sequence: CASSDGTFRSYEQYF.

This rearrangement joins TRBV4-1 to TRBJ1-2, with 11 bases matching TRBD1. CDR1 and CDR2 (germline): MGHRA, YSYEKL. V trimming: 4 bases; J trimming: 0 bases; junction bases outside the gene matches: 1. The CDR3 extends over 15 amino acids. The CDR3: CASSPGQGANYGYTF. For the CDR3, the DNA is TGCGCCAGCAGCCCGGGACAGGGGGCTAACTATGGCTACACCTTC.

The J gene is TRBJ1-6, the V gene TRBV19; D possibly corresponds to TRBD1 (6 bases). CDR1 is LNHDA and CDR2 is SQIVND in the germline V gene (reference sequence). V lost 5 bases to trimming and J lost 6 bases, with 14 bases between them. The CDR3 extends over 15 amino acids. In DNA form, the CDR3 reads TGTGCCAGTAGTCCTGGGGGGGGGCTTAATTCACCCCTCCACTTT. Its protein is CASSPGGGLNSPLHF.

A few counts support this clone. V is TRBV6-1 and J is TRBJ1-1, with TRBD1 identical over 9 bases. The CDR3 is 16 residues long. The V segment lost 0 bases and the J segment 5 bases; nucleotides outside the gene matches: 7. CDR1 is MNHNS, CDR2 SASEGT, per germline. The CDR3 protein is CASSEAQGTGRTEAFF. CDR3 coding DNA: TGTGCCAGCAGTGAAGCCCAGGGGACAGGGAGGACTGAAGCTTTCTTT.

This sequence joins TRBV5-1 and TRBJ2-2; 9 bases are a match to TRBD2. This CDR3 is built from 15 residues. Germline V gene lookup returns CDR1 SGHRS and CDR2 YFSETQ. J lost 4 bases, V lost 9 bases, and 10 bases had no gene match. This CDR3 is CAIVVLAGVTGELFF. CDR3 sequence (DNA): TGCGCCATCGTCGTGTTAGCGGGAGTCACCGGGGAGCTGTTTTTT. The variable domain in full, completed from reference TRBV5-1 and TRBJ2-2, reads KAGVTQTPRYLIKTRGQQVTLSCSPISGHRSVSWYQQTPGQGLQFLFEYFSETQRNKGNFPGRFSGRQFSNSRSEMNVSTLELGDSALYLCAIVVLAGVTGELFFGEGSRLTVL.

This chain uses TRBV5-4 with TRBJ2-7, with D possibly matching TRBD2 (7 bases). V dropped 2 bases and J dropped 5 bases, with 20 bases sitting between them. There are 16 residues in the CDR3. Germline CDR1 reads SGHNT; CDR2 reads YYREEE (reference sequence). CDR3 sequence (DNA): TGTGCCAGCAGCTTTGTTGGGGGGGGGCCGAGACACGAGCAGTACTTC. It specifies CASSFVGGGPRHEQYF.

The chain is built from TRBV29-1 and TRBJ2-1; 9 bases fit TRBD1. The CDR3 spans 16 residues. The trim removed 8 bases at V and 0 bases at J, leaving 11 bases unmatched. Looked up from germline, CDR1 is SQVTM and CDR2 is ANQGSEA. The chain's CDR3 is CSSGTGPKSSYNEQFF. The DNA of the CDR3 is TGCAGCTCGGGGACAGGGCCGAAAAGCTCCTACAATGAGCAGTTCTTC.

CDR3 sequence: CASSLTWGNQETQYF. The CDR3 region has the DNA TGTGCCAGCAGCTTAACTTGGGGCAACCAAGAGACCCAGTACTTC. V usage is TRBV7-8 and J usage is TRBJ2-5, with a tentative D call TRBD1 (5 bases). This CDR3 spans 15 amino acids. V dropped 2 bases and J dropped 0 bases, with 10 bases sitting between them. Germline CDR1 and CDR2: SGHVS and FQNEAQ.

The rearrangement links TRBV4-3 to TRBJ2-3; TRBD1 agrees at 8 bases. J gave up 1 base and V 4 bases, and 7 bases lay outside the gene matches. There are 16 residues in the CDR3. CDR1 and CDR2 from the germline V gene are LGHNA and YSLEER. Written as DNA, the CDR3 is TGCGCCAGCAGCCGAGGACAGGGATCGGGCACAGATACGCAGTATTTT. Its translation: CASSRGQGSGTDTQYF.

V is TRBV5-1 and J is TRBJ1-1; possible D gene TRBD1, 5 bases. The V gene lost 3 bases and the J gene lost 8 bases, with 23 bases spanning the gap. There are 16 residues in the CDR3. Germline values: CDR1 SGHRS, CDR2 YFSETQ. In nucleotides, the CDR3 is TGCGCCAGCAGCTCCTTGGGGGGGGGTGGGGGAACCGAAGCTTTCTTT. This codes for CASSSLGGGGGTEAFF.

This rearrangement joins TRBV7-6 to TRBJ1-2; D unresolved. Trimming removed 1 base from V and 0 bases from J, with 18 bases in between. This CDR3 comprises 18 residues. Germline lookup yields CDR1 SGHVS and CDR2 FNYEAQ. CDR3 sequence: CASSLGSRPSWANYGYTF. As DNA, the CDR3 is TGTGCCAGCAGCTTAGGCTCCAGGCCGAGTTGGGCTAACTATGGCTACACCTTC.

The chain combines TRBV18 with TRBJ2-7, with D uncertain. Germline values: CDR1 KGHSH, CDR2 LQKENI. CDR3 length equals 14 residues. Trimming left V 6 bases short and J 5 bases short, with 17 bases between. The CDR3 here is CASSTTLSSHEQYF. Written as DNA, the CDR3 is TGTGCCAGCTCTACCACGCTCAGTTCCCACGAGCAGTACTTC.

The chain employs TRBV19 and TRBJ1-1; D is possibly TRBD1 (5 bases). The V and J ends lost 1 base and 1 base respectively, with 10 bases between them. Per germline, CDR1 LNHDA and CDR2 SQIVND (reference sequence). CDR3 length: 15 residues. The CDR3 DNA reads TGTGCCAGTAGTATAGTACTAAGGGGGAACACTGAAGCTTTCTTT. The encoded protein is CASSIVLRGNTEAFF. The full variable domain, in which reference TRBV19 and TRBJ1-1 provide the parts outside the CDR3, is DGGITQSPKYLFRKEGQNVTLSCEQNLNHDAMYWYRQDPGQGLRLIYYSQIVNDFQKGDIAEGYSVSREKKESFPLTVTSAQKNPTAFYLCASSIVLRGNTEAFFGQGTRLTVV.

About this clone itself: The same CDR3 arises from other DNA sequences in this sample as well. Here the CDR3 reads CASSPGLAGTGELFF. Written as DNA, the CDR3 is TGTGCCAGCAGCCCGGGGCTAGCGGGAACCGGGGAGCTGTTTTTT. V and J are TRBV6-5 and TRBJ2-2; the match to TRBD2 covers 9 bases. The germline V gene encodes CDR1 MNHEY and CDR2 SVGAGI. The J segment lost 5 bases and the V segment lost 6 bases, leaving 7 bases of the junction unmatched. This CDR3 comprises 15 residues.

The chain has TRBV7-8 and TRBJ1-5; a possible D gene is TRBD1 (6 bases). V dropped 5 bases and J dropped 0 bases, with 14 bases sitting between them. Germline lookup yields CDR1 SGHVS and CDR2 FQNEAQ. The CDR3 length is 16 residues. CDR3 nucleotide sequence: TGTGCCAGCAGCGCAGGGACACCCCTTAGCAATCAGCCCCAGCATTTT. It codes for CASSAGTPLSNQPQHF.

The CDR3 loop reads CASSSLQVNEQFF. The DNA for the CDR3 is TGTGCCAGCAGCTCCTTGCAGGTCAATGAGCAGTTCTTC. The V call is TRBV5-6, the J call TRBJ2-1; D remains unclear. The CDR3 is 13 residues long. CDR1 and CDR2 from the germline V gene are SGHDT and YYEEEE. V was shortened by 3 bases and J by 6 bases, with 10 bases between the two germline ends.

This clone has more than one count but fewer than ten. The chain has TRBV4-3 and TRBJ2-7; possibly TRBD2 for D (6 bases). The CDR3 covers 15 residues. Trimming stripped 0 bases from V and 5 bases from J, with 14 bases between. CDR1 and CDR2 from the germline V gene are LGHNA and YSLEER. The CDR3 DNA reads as TGCGCCAGCAGCCAAGAGACTCGCGGGACCGACGAGCAGTACTTC. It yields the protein CASSQETRGTDEQYF.

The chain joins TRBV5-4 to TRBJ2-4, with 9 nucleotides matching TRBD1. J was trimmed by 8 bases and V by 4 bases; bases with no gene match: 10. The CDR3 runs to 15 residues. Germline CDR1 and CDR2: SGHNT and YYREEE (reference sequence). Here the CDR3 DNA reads TGTGCCAGCAGCCCACCGGGGGGACAGGGCTACATTCAGTACTTC. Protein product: CASSPPGGQGYIQYF.

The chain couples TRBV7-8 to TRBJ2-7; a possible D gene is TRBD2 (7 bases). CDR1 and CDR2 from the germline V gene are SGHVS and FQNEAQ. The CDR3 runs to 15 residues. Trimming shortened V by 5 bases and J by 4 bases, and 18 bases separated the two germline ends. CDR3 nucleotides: TGTGCCAGCAGCCTCCTCAGCGGGACAAGGTACGAGCAGTACTTC. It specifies CASSLLSGTRYEQYF.

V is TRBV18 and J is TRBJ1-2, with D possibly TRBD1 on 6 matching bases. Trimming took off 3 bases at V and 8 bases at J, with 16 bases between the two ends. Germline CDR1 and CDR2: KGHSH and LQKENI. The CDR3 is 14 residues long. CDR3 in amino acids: CASSPPGDMQGYTF. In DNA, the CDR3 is TGTGCCAGCTCACCCCCCGGGGACATGCAAGGCTACACCTTC. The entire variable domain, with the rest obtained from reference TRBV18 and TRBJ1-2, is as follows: NAGVMQNPRHLVRRRGQEARLRCSPMKGHSHVYWYRQLPEEGLKFMVYLQKENIIDESGMPKERFSAEFPKEGPSILRIQQVVRGDSAAYFCASSPPGDMQGYTFGSGTRLTVV.

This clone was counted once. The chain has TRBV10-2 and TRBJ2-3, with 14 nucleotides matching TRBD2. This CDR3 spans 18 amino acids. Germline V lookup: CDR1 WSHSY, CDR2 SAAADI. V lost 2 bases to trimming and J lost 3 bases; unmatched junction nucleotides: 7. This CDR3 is CASSEITGTSGGTDTQYF. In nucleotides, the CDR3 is TGCGCCAGCAGTGAGATAACAGGGACTAGCGGGGGAACAGATACGCAGTATTTT.

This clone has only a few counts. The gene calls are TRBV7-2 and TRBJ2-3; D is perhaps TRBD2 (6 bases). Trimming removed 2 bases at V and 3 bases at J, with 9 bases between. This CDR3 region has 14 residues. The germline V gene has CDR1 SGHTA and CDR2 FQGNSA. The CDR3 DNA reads TGTGCCAGCAGCTTAATAGCGGTAACAGATACGCAGTATTTT. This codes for CASSLIAVTDTQYF.

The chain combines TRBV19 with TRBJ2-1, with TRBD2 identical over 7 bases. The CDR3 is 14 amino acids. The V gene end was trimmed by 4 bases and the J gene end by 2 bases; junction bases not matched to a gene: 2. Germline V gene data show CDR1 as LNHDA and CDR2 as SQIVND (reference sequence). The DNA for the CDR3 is TGTGCCAGTAGTAGCGGGAGTACCTACAATGAGCAGTTCTTC. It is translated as CASSSGSTYNEQFF. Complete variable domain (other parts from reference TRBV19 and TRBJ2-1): DGGITQSPKYLFRKEGQNVTLSCEQNLNHDAMYWYRQDPGQGLRLIYYSQIVNDFQKGDIAEGYSVSREKKESFPLTVTSAQKNPTAFYLCASSSGSTYNEQFFGPGTRLTVL.

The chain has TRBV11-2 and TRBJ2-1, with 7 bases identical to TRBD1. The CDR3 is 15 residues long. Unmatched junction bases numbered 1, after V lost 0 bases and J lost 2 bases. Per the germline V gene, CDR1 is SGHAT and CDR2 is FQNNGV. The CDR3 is CASSLDRGTYNEQFF. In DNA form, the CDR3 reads TGTGCCAGCAGCTTAGACAGGGGGACCTACAATGAGCAGTTCTTC.

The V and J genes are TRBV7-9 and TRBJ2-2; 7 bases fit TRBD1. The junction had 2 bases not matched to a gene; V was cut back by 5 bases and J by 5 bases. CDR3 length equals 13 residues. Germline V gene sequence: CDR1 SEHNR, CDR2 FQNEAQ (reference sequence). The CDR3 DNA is TGTGCCAGCAGCCCCAGGGGGACCGGGGAGCTGTTTTTT. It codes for CASSPRGTGELFF.